This T cell receptor beta chain was observed in a study of Graves' ophthalmopathy and Graves' hyperthyroidism (dated by TCRdb to the late 2010s). Study-wide context: Peripheral blood samples were taken at the time of initial diagnosis, before any treatment was given. To explore V-J signatures distinguishing ophthalmopathy from hyperthyroidism, a discovery set of more than 95 patients (about 41 ophthalmopathy, 57 stable hyperthyroidism) was enrolled. In total, 120 to 150 blood samples were TCR-sequenced: approximately 42 ophthalmopathy, roughly 80 hyperthyroidism and some 17 hyperthyroidism-to-ophthalmopathy patients. In 6 or 7 hyperthyroidism patients, T-cell repertoires of thyroid tissue and blood were compared. Following sample collection, hyperthyroidism patients were given methimazole at a starting dose of 30 mg daily, and ophthalmopathy patients were given high-dose intravenous methylprednisolone. For independent validation, a separate cohort was made up of 18 hyperthyroidism patients plus 17 patients who later progressed from hyperthyroidism to ophthalmopathy. The study used TCR beta repertoire signatures to distinguish Graves' ophthalmopathy from Graves' hyperthyroidism and to predict progression to ophthalmopathy. On the study overall, not on this receptor specifically: No statistical method was used to predetermine the sample size, and group allocation was not hidden from the investigators. In cross-validation, the 13-signature model distinguished ophthalmopathy from stable hyperthyroidism with about 90% sensitivity and around 81% specificity, and in the test set the corresponding values were approximately 80% and 68%. Most of the expanded thyroid clonotypes with a frequency above 0.001 were also detected in blood, and it was suggested that the thyroid immune response may be reflected by blood repertoires. In validation, the model predicted ophthalmopathy progression with 55% to 71% sensitivity and roughly 72% specificity; some 13 predicted patients were CT-confirmed with GO in a median of around 6 months.

The germline V gene specifies LGHNA as CDR1 and YSLEER as CDR2. V is trimmed back by 4 bases and J by 10 bases, and the junction contains 13 bases that no gene match accounts for. Reading from cysteine to phenylalanine, the CDR3 counts 16 amino acids. Of all the DNA, just the CDR3 is kept, 48 bases in frame from base 1. For repertoire sequencing, the TCR beta CDR3 regions were amplified from RNA transcripts. A first-round RT-PCR used HTBI primers with the Qiagen OneStep RT-PCR kit, followed by a second-round multiplex PCR, size selection and purification. Libraries were sequenced paired-end with 100 bp reads on an Illumina HiSeq2000. Per the original workflow: SOAPnuke was used for read processing, and reads with adapters, uncalled bases, a mean Phred below 15, or no exact constant-primer or identifier match were discarded. COPE v1.2.5 was used to merge high-quality paired reads. Each unique nucleotide sequence was defined as a clonotype, and clonotypes were aligned to IMGT TRB V, D and J references with MiTCR v1.1. Analysis was restricted to V-J combinations with a frequency above 0.0001, which covered 98% to 99.2% of repertoires. For each V-J combination, a TCR clonal expansion and chaos score was defined as the ratio of F50 clonal expansion to chaos observed in the TCRdist matrix. Welch's t-statistics and random forest were used to reduce the features to about 14 V-J combinations, which were then used as input to a naive Bayes classifier. The Morisita-Horn index was used to measure how similar the thyroid and blood repertoires were. The public reads were run again by TCRdb, first through fastp at Q25 and then through MiXCR, and only productive beta chains were kept. Each record represents a unique CDR3 protein, reported with the most common genes and DNA among its rows. These V and J calls rely on TCRdb rather than the paper's analysis. The sample table lists 650,000 to 900,000 distinct CDR3 sequences, around 40% of them with a count of one. The leading ten clones occupy 44% of the sample.

The ophthalmopathy patients had moderately to severely active disease, with a Clinical Activity Score of 3 or higher, a NOSPECS grade of 4 or higher, and a disease duration of less than 3 months. Patients with other autoimmune diseases, uncontrolled infections, pregnancy or lactation were excluded from the study. Clinical symptoms, serum thyroxine, TRAb, thyroid ultrasound and orbital computed tomography formed the basis of the diagnosis. Ficoll-Paque density gradient centrifugation was used to isolate PBMCs from around 9.1 ml of fresh peripheral blood. Total RNA was extracted using Trizol reagent, and RNA quality was checked on an Agilent 2100 Bioanalyzer. The table lists this clonotype with a few counts. It lacks a known antigen. Base qualities are not recorded, but no much larger clone differs from it by a single base.

Rearrangement joined TRBV4-3 to TRBJ1-6; 7 middle bases align to TRBD1. The source of this sequence is an adult man with Graves' ophthalmopathy. What was sequenced was peripheral blood. Here the CDR3 is given as CASSRGRQGRGSPLHF. At the DNA level, the sequence is TGCGCCAGCAGCCGGGGGAGACAGGGAAGAGGGTCACCCCTCCACTTT.